This T cell receptor beta chain was captured in a study of OX40 agonist ivuxolimab in advanced cancers. Study-level information: Subjects had a mean age of around 60 years, with a range of roughly 20 to 80; around 83% were male. Findings and limits, study-wide: CD8+ T cells were the subset that, on average, had more expanded clones than CD4+. Compared with others, partial responders at 0.1-3.0 mg/kg displayed clonal expansion among the lowest.

This CDR3 spans 11 amino acids. V was pared by 8 bases and J by 5 bases, with 9 bases between. Per germline, CDR1 SNHLY and CDR2 FYNNEI. As concerns this clone: Its target is not known.

Generated by immunoSEQ multiplex PCR, the TCRdb table keeps only in-frame clones and is missing some. The table shows roughly 15,000 clones, with roughly three quarters occurring only once. This TCR came from an adult with an advanced solid tumor such as melanoma, head and neck, liver or kidney cancer. The sample in question was CD4+ or CD8+ T cells sorted from blood, obtained in a trial of the OX40 agonist ivuxolimab. The gene calls are TRBV2 and TRBJ2-5; D is unclear. The DNA for the CDR3 is TGTGCCAGCCCGGCCGGGGAGACCCAGTACTTC. Its translation is CASPAGETQYF.